One and the same sample provided the 9 T cell receptor beta chains below, sequenced in a study of technical replicates of blood from a handful of donors. This table comes from immunoSEQ multiplex PCR, and its TCRdb copy is limited to in-frame clones, with some not included. The sample has 65,000 to 80,000 clones; approximately 95% are singletons. The sequenced sample consisted of T cells isolated from PBMCs. The source of these receptors is a human donor in good health.

The chain joins TRBV25-1 to TRBJ1-1; D unresolved. CDR1 and CDR2 from the germline V gene are MGHDK and SYGVNS. This CDR3 spans 16 amino acids. V was trimmed by 6 bases and J by 1 base, leaving 18 bases between them. The CDR3 bases are TGTGCCAGCAGCGGCTTAGTGAGTGGAGAGAACACTGAAGCTTTCTTT. Its translation is CASSGLVSGENTEAFF. Complete variable domain (other parts from reference TRBV25-1 and TRBJ1-1): EADIYQTPRYLVIGTGKKITLECSQTMGHDKMYWYQQDPGMELHLIHYSYGVNSTEKGDLSSESTVSRIRTEHFPLTLESARPSHTSQYLCASSGLVSGENTEAFFGQGTRLTVV.

The rearrangement joins TRBV7-9 to TRBJ1-2; possible D gene TRBD1, 5 bases. V was cut by 5 bases and J by 8 bases, with 18 bases left in between. The germline V gene encodes CDR1 SEHNR and CDR2 FQNEAQ (reference sequence). CDR3 length: 14 amino acids. Here the CDR3 reads CASSPQGTWGGYTF. The DNA of the CDR3 is TGTGCCAGCAGCCCTCAGGGTACCTGGGGAGGCTACACCTTC. Using reference TRBV7-9 and TRBJ1-2 for the parts outside the CDR3, the full variable domain is DTGVSQNPRHKITKRGQNVTFRCDPISEHNRLYWYRQTLGQGPEFLTYFQNEAQLEKSRLLSDRFSAERPKGSFSTLEIQRTEQGDSAMYLCASSPQGTWGGYTFGSGTRLTVV.

This rearrangement joins TRBV4-1 to TRBJ1-6, with no clear D. This CDR3 contains 17 residues. The V and J ends lost 0 bases and 0 bases respectively, with 9 bases between them. Germline V lookup: CDR1 MGHRA, CDR2 YSYEKL. The chain's CDR3 is CASSQESQISYNSPLHF. CDR3 DNA: TGCGCCAGCAGCCAAGAATCGCAGATCTCCTATAATTCACCCCTCCACTTT.

The CDR3 bases are TGTGCCAGCAGCTTTTGGCTCGATACGCAGTATTTT. This gives the protein CASSFWLDTQYF. The genes are TRBV5-4 and TRBJ2-3; D is unresolved. CDR1 is SGHNT and CDR2 is YYREEE in the germline V gene (reference sequence). This CDR3 is 12 amino acids long. The V end lost 2 bases, the J end lost 6 bases, and 7 bases lay between the germline ends. The whole variable domain, remainder taken from reference TRBV5-4 and TRBJ2-3, is ETGVTQSPTHLIKTRGQQVTLRCSSQSGHNTVSWYQQALGQGPQFIFQYYREEENGRGNFPPRFSGLQFPNYSSELNVNALELDDSALYLCASSFWLDTQYFGPGTRLTVL.

The chain has TRBV10-3 and TRBJ2-7, with D hard to call. Per the germline V gene, CDR1 is ENHRY and CDR2 is SYGVKD. CDR3 length: 14 amino acids. The V gene lost 0 bases and the J gene lost 3 bases, with 9 bases spanning the gap. CDR3 amino acids: CAISESPLVYEQYF. The CDR3 DNA reads TGTGCCATCAGTGAGTCCCCCCTCGTCTACGAGCAGTACTTC.

The chain is built from TRBV5-1 and TRBJ1-2; 8 nucleotides match TRBD1. Germline V gene lookup returns CDR1 SGHRS and CDR2 YFSETQ. V was pared by 3 bases and J by 2 bases, with 3 bases of the junction left unmatched. This CDR3 is 14 amino acids long. The CDR3 protein is CASSSGQGNYGYTF. The CDR3 coding sequence is TGCGCCAGCAGCTCTGGACAGGGAAACTATGGCTACACCTTC.

V gene TRBV10-3 combines with J gene TRBJ2-1; 7 bases line up with TRBD2. Germline V gene data show CDR1 as ENHRY and CDR2 as SYGVKD. The CDR3 extends over 15 amino acids. The ends lost 5 bases at V and 6 bases at J; junction bases unmatched: 10. CDR3 nucleotide sequence: TGTGCCATCAGTCCTGGGACGGGGGGTAGCAATGAGCAGTTCTTC. Protein: CAISPGTGGSNEQFF.

V is TRBV13 and J is TRBJ1-6; no clear D gene. Trimming pared 1 base from V and 9 bases from J, leaving 7 bases between. The germline CDR1 and CDR2 sequences are PRHDT and FYEKMQ (reference sequence). The CDR3 is made up of 13 amino acids. The CDR3 DNA sequence: TGTGCCAGCAGCTTAGACCCGAGTTCACCCCTCCACTTT. This encodes CASSLDPSSPLHF.

This chain connects TRBV9 to TRBJ1-2; possibly TRBD1 for D (6 bases). The CDR3 totals 13 residues. The germline V and J ends were trimmed by 5 bases and 6 bases, with 14 bases remaining between them. CDR1 is SGDLS and CDR2 is YYNGEE in the germline V gene. In DNA form, the CDR3 reads TGTGCCAGCAGTTCTCTACAGGGCAATGGCTACACCTTC. Its translation: CASSSLQGNGYTF.